The 10 T cell receptor beta chains below were found in one sample sequenced in a study of CXCR3-negative and CXCR3-positive naive CD8 T cells. In preparing the TRB cDNA libraries, 5' RACE with UMI labels was used. TCRdb re-called the 5' RACE reads and catalogs CDR3 proteins one per entry, DNA excluded. In total, the table holds tens of thousands of distinct CDR3 sequences. Source material: naive CXCR3- CD8+ T cells from blood. The subset is: CD45RO-CCR7+CD27+CD95- naive CD8+ T cells lacking CXCR3 (TNR3-). The receptors stem from a human donor in good health. Some clones in this sample may be carry-over from other donors' samples.

The chain is built from TRBV5-1 and TRBJ2-7; there is no DNA to check the TCRdb D call of TRBD2. Germline-derived CDR1 and CDR2 are SGHRS and YFSETQ. The CDR3 sequence is 13 residues long. The CDR3 here is CASSDDSPYEQYF.

The rearrangement uses TRBV27 and TRBJ2-5; TCRdb picks TRBD2, but there is no DNA to check that call. Germline V CDR1 and CDR2: MNHEY, SMNVEV (reference sequence). The CDR3 is made up of 16 amino acids. The CDR3 loop is CASRPDPSDHQETQYF.

V is TRBV29-1 and J is TRBJ2-1; TCRdb designates TRBD1, a call that cannot be tested without DNA. Germline V gene sequence: CDR1 SQVTM, CDR2 ANQGSEA. CDR3 size: 16 residues. The CDR3: CSVWGGGQAHPNEQFF.

V is TRBV6-6 and J is TRBJ2-7; as DNA is missing, the TRBD2 call by TCRdb cannot be tested. The CDR3 consists of 15 residues. CDR1 is MNHNY, CDR2 SVGAGI, per germline (reference sequence). The CDR3 loop reads CASSCPGLITYEQYF.

CDR3: CASSLVVMREQETQYF. The chain uses TRBV7-8 and TRBJ2-5; TCRdb returns TRBD2, unconfirmable since there is no DNA. The CDR3 covers 16 residues. Germline V lookup: CDR1 SGHVS, CDR2 FQNEAQ.

This chain links TRBV28 with TRBJ2-3; TCRdb picks TRBD2, but there is no DNA to check that call. The CDR3 length is 15 residues. Germline values: CDR1 MDHEN, CDR2 SYDVKM. CDR3 residues: CASSFLSGGTDTQYF.

V and J are TRBV5-5 and TRBJ2-3; the D call from TCRdb, TRBD2, cannot be confirmed without DNA. CDR1 and CDR2 from the germline V gene are SGHKS and YYEKEE (reference sequence). The CDR3 spans 15 residues. CDR3 residues: CASSLTGLSTDTQYF.

This rearrangement joins TRBV6-5 to TRBJ2-2; TCRdb gives TRBD2 as the D gene, but with no DNA this cannot be confirmed. In germline, CDR1 is MNHEY, CDR2 SVGAGI. The CDR3 sequence is 16 residues long. This CDR3 is CASSYGASGNTGELFF.

This chain joins TRBV7-2 and TRBJ2-7; without DNA, the TCRdb call of TRBD1 cannot be checked. This CDR3 is 15 amino acids long. CDR1 and CDR2 from the germline V gene are SGHTA and FQGNSA. CDR3 in amino acids: CASSLAGDRPYEQYF.

This sequence joins TRBV7-9 and TRBJ2-7; TCRdb calls TRBD1, which cannot be checked without DNA. CDR1 is SEHNR and CDR2 is FQNEAQ in the germline V gene (reference sequence). The CDR3 consists of 17 residues. CDR3 region: CASSFPSGAEYSYEQYF.